A selection of T cell receptor beta chains follows, all from one sample in a study of T cell repertoires in cytomegalovirus infection. No antigen has been assigned to these receptors. Via MiXCR, TCRdb re-called the reads, giving one row per CDR3 protein. The sample holds about 920,000 distinct CDR3 sequences; around a third are singletons and the top ten take 11% to 15%. The sequencing here drew on cultured CD8+ T cells from PBMCs, taken from culture after CMV antigen stimulation. These receptors were taken from a human donor in good health (CMV status not recorded). Some clones in this sample may be carry-over from other donors' samples. Both conserved end residues are part of each CDR3. Fields, in order: CDR3 DNA, CDR3 protein, V gene, J gene, clone size, D gene. The D gene is left open where the match is weak. The size field is filled for only some rows; it gives once, few, many or a size class.

TGTGCCAGCAGCAGATACGGAGGGAGTGACACCATATATTTT	CASSRYGGSDTIYF	TRBV7-6	TRBJ1-3	few	-
TGTGCCAGCAGCCAAGACCGAGGACAGGGGAACAATGAGCAGTTCTTC	CASSQDRGQGNNEQFF	TRBV4-2	TRBJ2-1	-	TRBD1
TGTGCCAGCACCCCCGACTGGGTCAATGAGCAGTTCTTC	CASTPDWVNEQFF	TRBV7-4	TRBJ2-1	-	-
TGTGCCAGCAGCTTAGGCCCCAGGGGGGCAGATACGCAGTATTTT	CASSLGPRGADTQYF	TRBV11-2	TRBJ2-3	-	-
TGTGCCAGCAGTTGGGGGGCGACCTATGGCTACACCTTC	CASSWGATYGYTF	TRBV12-3/TRBV12-4	TRBJ1-2	many	-
TGTGCCAGCGGTTTTTTTGGGGGTGAGCAGTTCTTC	CASGFFGGEQFF	TRBV27	TRBJ2-1	once	-
TGTGCCAGCAGGGAAGGCACTGAAGCTTTCTTT	CASREGTEAFF	TRBV6-1	TRBJ1-1	many	-
TGCGCCAGCAGCTTAGGACAGGGCGAAGACACTGAAGCTTTCTTT	CASSLGQGEDTEAFF	TRBV5-1	TRBJ1-1	-	TRBD1
TGTGCCAGCGGGAGACAGGTAGAAAAACTGTTTTTT	CASGRQVEKLFF	TRBV12-3/TRBV12-4	TRBJ1-4	many	-
TGTGCCAGCAGTTTATCTTGGGGCCGGGATGAAAAACTGTTTTTT	CASSLSWGRDEKLFF	TRBV27	TRBJ1-4	few	-
TGTGCCAGCAGCTTAGGGGAGTCGCTGGCTTTCTTT	CASSLGESLAFF	TRBV7-8	TRBJ1-1	many	-
TGTGCCAGCAGTGAAGGGCCCGATCTGACTGAAGCTTTCTTT	CASSEGPDLTEAFF	TRBV2	TRBJ1-1	few	-
TGTGCCAGCAGTTACTGGAGGGAGATGAACACTGAAGCTTTCTTT	CASSYWREMNTEAFF	TRBV6-2/TRBV6-3	TRBJ1-1	-	-
TGTGCCAGCAGTGAAAATCTAGCGGTCTACAATGAGCAGTTCTTC	CASSENLAVYNEQFF	TRBV2	TRBJ2-1	few	TRBD2
TGTGCCATCAGAGAGACAGGAGCAGGTACTGAAGCTTTCTTT	CAIRETGAGTEAFF	TRBV10-3	TRBJ1-1	-	-
TGTGCCAGCAGTTTTTACACTAGCGGAGAAGAGACCCAGTACTTC	CASSFYTSGEETQYF	TRBV28	TRBJ2-5	few	TRBD2
TGCGCCAGCAGTGAATCAGACAGGGTCGGTGGAAACACCATATATTTT	CASSESDRVGGNTIYF	TRBV10-2	TRBJ1-3	-	TRBD1
TGTGCCAGCAGCCCCGTCCGGACTAGCACAGATACGCAGTATTTT	CASSPVRTSTDTQYF	TRBV6-6	TRBJ2-3	few	-
TGCAGTGCTCCTAGGGCCCTAGGCTACACCTTC	CSAPRALGYTF	TRBV20-1	TRBJ1-2	-	-
TGTGCCAGCAGTTACCCGACCTATTACACCGGGGAGCTGTTTTTT	CASSYPTYYTGELFF	TRBV6-2/TRBV6-3	TRBJ2-2	-	-
TGTGCCAGCAGCTTGGGGTGGACAGGGGTTGAGCAGTTCTTC	CASSLGWTGVEQFF	TRBV5-8	TRBJ2-1	-	TRBD1
TGCAGCGTTGTAACCGGTCATGGCTACACCTTC	CSVVTGHGYTF	TRBV29-1	TRBJ1-2	-	-
TGTGCCAGCAGTTGGGGGCCGACAGGGAATCCTGAAGCTTTCTTT	CASSWGPTGNPEAFF	TRBV6-5	TRBJ1-1	few	TRBD1
TGTGCCAGCAGCGTAGAGGACAGGAAAACAGATACGCAGTATTTT	CASSVEDRKTDTQYF	TRBV9	TRBJ2-3	-	TRBD1
TGTGCCAGCAGCTCACTGACTAGCGGGGGGACCCCTAAAGAGACCCAGTACTTC	CASSSLTSGGTPKETQYF	TRBV5-8	TRBJ2-5	-	TRBD2
TGTGCCACCAGCAGAGAAAAGGGGAACACTGAAGCTTTCTTT	CATSREKGNTEAFF	TRBV15	TRBJ1-1	-	-
TGCGCCAGCAGTGAATATAGTCAGAGTCAGCCGGGACAGCCCCAGCATTTT	CASSEYSQSQPGQPQHF	TRBV23-1	TRBJ1-5	few	-
TGTGCCAGCAGTGAAGCTTGGGCCGCCTACGAGCAGTACTTC	CASSEAWAAYEQYF	TRBV6-1	TRBJ2-7	few	-
TGTGCCAGCAGCGAAACAGGAAACTATGGCTACACCTTC	CASSETGNYGYTF	TRBV7-6	TRBJ1-2	-	-
TGTGCCAGCACTAGCCTCACAGATACGCAGTATTTT	CASTSLTDTQYF	TRBV27	TRBJ2-3	few	-
TGTGCCAGCAGTTTAGACGGAAAACTGTTTTTT	CASSLDGKLFF	TRBV12-3/TRBV12-4	TRBJ1-4	-	-
TGTGCCAGCAGTAAAGACAGGGGAGTTAATTCACCCCTCCACTTT	CASSKDRGVNSPLHF	TRBV28	TRBJ1-6	-	TRBD1
TGCGCCAGCAGCTTCGAGCAGGGAGGTCAGCCCCAGCATTTT	CASSFEQGGQPQHF	TRBV5-1	TRBJ1-5	few	-
TGCAGCGTTGACCCGGGACAGACTAACTATGGCTACACCTTC	CSVDPGQTNYGYTF	TRBV29-1	TRBJ1-2	-	TRBD1
TGCAGTGCTAGAGGGGTGGCAGTTAGAGCTTTCTTT	CSARGVAVRAFF	TRBV20-1	TRBJ1-1	few	-
TGTGCCAGCAGCGCCTCCGAGCGGGGGATAACCGGCAATGAGCAGTTCTTC	CASSASERGITGNEQFF	TRBV5-8	TRBJ2-1	-	TRBD2
TGCAGTGCTAGAGACCGTCTTGAAGCTTTCTTT	CSARDRLEAFF	TRBV20-1	TRBJ1-1	-	-
TGTGCCAGCAGCTTAGTGACGAGGTCAGGGGGTGACGATGAGCAGTTCTTC	CASSLVTRSGGDDEQFF	TRBV7-6	TRBJ2-1	-	TRBD1
TGTGCCAGCATCTTTGGGACAGGGTCCTATGGCTACACCTTC	CASIFGTGSYGYTF	TRBV5-6	TRBJ1-2	-	TRBD1
TGTGCCAGCAGCTCCCCAGGACAGGGGGATCAAGAGACCCAGTACTTC	CASSSPGQGDQETQYF	TRBV7-8	TRBJ2-5	few	TRBD1
TGTGCCAGCAGCGAGAGCGGGGGGGCACGCAATGAGCAGTTCTTC	CASSESGGARNEQFF	TRBV7-9	TRBJ2-1	many	TRBD2
TGCAGTGCTAGTAGCGGGGGGACACGGGCTAATCAGCCCCAGCATTTT	CSASSGGTRANQPQHF	TRBV20-1	TRBJ1-5	once	-
TGTGCCAGCAGCCAGTACCGGGGGACTGAAGCTTTCTTT	CASSQYRGTEAFF	TRBV14	TRBJ1-1	-	-
TGTGCCAGCAGCCTTGGAACCGGGACTAAGAAGGATACGCAGTATTTT	CASSLGTGTKKDTQYF	TRBV4-2	TRBJ2-3	-	TRBD2
TGTGCCAGCAGTCCTCCTGGGGCAGTCGGTGAGACCCAGTACTTC	CASSPPGAVGETQYF	TRBV28	TRBJ2-5	once	-
TGTGCCAGCAGCCCAAGGATGGGCACTGAAGCTTTCTTT	CASSPRMGTEAFF	TRBV7-3	TRBJ1-1	-	-
TGTGCCAGCAGCCAAGCCCAGGTTTCAATCTACAATGAGCAGTTCTTC	CASSQAQVSIYNEQFF	TRBV14	TRBJ2-1	-	-
TGTGCCAGCAGCTCAGGGATTAACACTGAAGCTTTCTTT	CASSSGINTEAFF	TRBV5-4	TRBJ1-1	-	-
TGTGCCAGCAGCCAAGACCGAGCGGGGGGGTTTTACGAGCAGTACTTC	CASSQDRAGGFYEQYF	TRBV14	TRBJ2-7	-	TRBD2
TGTGCCAGCAGCCAGGAGGGTGAGCAGTTCTTC	CASSQEGEQFF	TRBV7-6	TRBJ2-1	many	-
TGCAGTGCGCCGCCGGGACAGGGCAATCAGCCCCAGCATTTT	CSAPPGQGNQPQHF	TRBV20-1	TRBJ1-5	-	TRBD1
TGTGCCAGCAGCTATCCGGGACAGGGGGCTTACAATGAGCAGTTCTTC	CASSYPGQGAYNEQFF	TRBV11-2	TRBJ2-1	-	TRBD1
TGCGCCAACAGCAAGACAGGGGGTTTCACTGAAGCTTTCTTT	CANSKTGGFTEAFF	TRBV5-1	TRBJ1-1	-	TRBD1
TGTGCCAGCACCGTAGCCGCGAAGGCCCCTGAAGCTTTCTTT	CASTVAAKAPEAFF	TRBV6-5	TRBJ1-1	few	-
TGTGCCAGCAGTCCCCGTGACAGCCGAAATCTACACAATGAGCAGTTCTTC	CASSPRDSRNLHNEQFF	TRBV6-1	TRBJ2-1	few	-
TGTGCCAGCAGTTTAAGAGGGCGGCCGGGGAATGAGCAGTTCTTC	CASSLRGRPGNEQFF	TRBV27	TRBJ2-1	-	-
TGTGCCAGCTATGTTGGGAACACTGAAGCTTTCTTT	CASYVGNTEAFF	TRBV7-9	TRBJ1-1	few	-
TGTGCCAGCAGCAAGAAATCGGGACAGGGCTTAATAATGAACACCGGGGAGCTGTTTTTT	CASSKKSGQGLIMNTGELFF	TRBV5-6	TRBJ2-2	-	TRBD1
TGTGCCAGCAGCCGACTAGGGGCAGGGGGCTTGTCACCCCTCCACTTT	CASSRLGAGGLSPLHF	TRBV6-6	TRBJ1-6	-	TRBD1